These 5 T cell receptor beta chains were sequenced from one sample in a study of blood T cell repertoires in COVID-19. Assay used: immunoSEQ multiplex PCR; TCRdb lists only in-frame clones, some missing. The sample includes approximately 140,000 clones, 85% to 90% seen only once; the top ten take 1.5%. Sequencing was done on a sample of peripheral blood. These receptors all come from a woman aged 55-69 years with acute or convalescent COVID-19.

In its sample, this clone was seen once. V is TRBV19 and J is TRBJ1-5; 8 nucleotides align to TRBD1. In germline, CDR1 is LNHDA, CDR2 SQIVND (reference sequence). V gave up 9 bases and J gave up 0 bases; unmatched junction bases: 7. CDR3 length equals 15 residues. As DNA, the CDR3 is TGTGCCAGCGATCCGGGACAGGTTAGCAATCAGCCCCAGCATTTT. This encodes CASDPGQVSNQPQHF.

The chain has TRBV10-3 and TRBJ2-5; D uncertain. The germline gives CDR1 ENHRY, CDR2 SYGVKD. Trimming shortened V by 4 bases and J by 1 base, and 7 bases separated the two germline ends. The CDR3 covers 13 residues. This chain's CDR3 is CAISGTGQETQYF. CDR3 in DNA: TGTGCCATCAGTGGTACGGGCCAAGAGACCCAGTACTTC.

This clone has just one count. The chain joins TRBV7-9 to TRBJ2-7, with D maybe TRBD1 (8 bases). Trimming pared 5 bases from V and 5 bases from J, leaving 13 bases between. The germline V gene encodes CDR1 SEHNR and CDR2 FQNEAQ (reference sequence). This CDR3 is 13 amino acids long. The CDR3 DNA follows: TGTGCCAGCAGCACAGGGGGGGTCCACGAGCAGTACTTC. This codes for CASSTGGVHEQYF.

This chain joins TRBV4-2 and TRBJ1-5, with 10 bases matching TRBD1. The CDR3 consists of 15 residues. The germline gives CDR1 LGHNA, CDR2 YNFKEQ. V was pared by 1 base and J by 4 bases, with 1 base of the junction left unmatched. The CDR3 region has the DNA TGTGCCAGCAGCCAAGGGACAGGGGGAAATCAGCCCCAGCATTTT. Encoded protein: CASSQGTGGNQPQHF.

The chain couples TRBV28 to TRBJ1-5; tentative D call: TRBD1 (5 bases). CDR1 MDHEN and CDR2 SYDVKM come from the germline V gene. There are 17 residues in the CDR3. V was pared by 7 bases and J by 1 base, with 20 bases between. The DNA for the CDR3 is TGTGCCAGCACCTCGGGACTCCCGGTCATGAGCAATCAGCCCCAGCATTTT. Its protein is CASTSGLPVMSNQPQHF.